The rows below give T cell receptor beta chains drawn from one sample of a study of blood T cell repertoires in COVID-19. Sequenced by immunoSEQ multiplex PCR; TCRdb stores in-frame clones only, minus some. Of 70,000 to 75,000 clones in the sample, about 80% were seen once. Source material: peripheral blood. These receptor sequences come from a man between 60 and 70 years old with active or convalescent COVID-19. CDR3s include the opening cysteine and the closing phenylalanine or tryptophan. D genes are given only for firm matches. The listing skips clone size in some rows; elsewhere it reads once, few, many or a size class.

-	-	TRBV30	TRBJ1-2	TGTGCCTGGAGTGTACAGGGCTATGGCTACACCTTC	CAWSVQGYGYTF
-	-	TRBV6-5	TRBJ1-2	TGTGCCAGCGTCAAGGCTGGGAGCGGCTACACCTTC	CASVKAGSGYTF
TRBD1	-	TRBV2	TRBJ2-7	TGTGCCAGCACGGGACAGGGGTTGTACGAGCAGTACTTC	CASTGQGLYEQYF
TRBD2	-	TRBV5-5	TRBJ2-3	TGTGCCAGCAACATTGAAGGCGGGGGAAGCACAGATACGCAGTATTTT	CASNIEGGGSTDTQYF
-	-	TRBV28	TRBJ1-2	TGTGCCAGCAGTTTAAGTGCGGGGTCCATAACCGCCTACACCTTC	CASSLSAGSITAYTF
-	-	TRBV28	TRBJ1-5	TGTGCCAGCAGACCAGGAAGTGGTTATAGCAATCAGCCCCAGCATTTT	CASRPGSGYSNQPQHF
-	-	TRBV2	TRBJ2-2	TGTGCCAGCAGCGATCTCGGGGGAAGCGCCGGGGAGCTGTTTTTT	CASSDLGGSAGELFF
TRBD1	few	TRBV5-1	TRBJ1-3	TGCGCCAGCAGCTTGGAAGGGACAGGGTTCCTCTCTGGAAACACCATATATTTT	CASSLEGTGFLSGNTIYF
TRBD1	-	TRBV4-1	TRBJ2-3	TGCGCCAGCAGCCAGACGGGACAGGGAATATCAGATACGCAGTATTTT	CASSQTGQGISDTQYF
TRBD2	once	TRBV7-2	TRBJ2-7	TGTGCCAGCAGCTCTGGGGGGGACCGGGACTCCTCCTACGAGCAGTACTTC	CASSSGGDRDSSYEQYF
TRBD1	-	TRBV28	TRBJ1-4	TGTGCCAGCGGACACAGGGGGCTAGATGAAAAACTGTTTTTT	CASGHRGLDEKLFF
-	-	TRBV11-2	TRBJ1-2	TGTGCCAGCAGCCCCGGTCCAAATTATGGCTACACCTTC	CASSPGPNYGYTF
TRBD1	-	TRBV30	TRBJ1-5	TGTGCCTGGAGCGGGACAGGAGACTTTCGGGAGCCCCAGCATTTT	CAWSGTGDFREPQHF
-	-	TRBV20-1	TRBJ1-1	TGCAGTGCTTATCTAAACACTGAAGCTTTCTTT	CSAYLNTEAFF
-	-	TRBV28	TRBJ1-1	TGTGCCAGCAGTTTAGGAGGTGGCACTGAAGCTTTCTTT	CASSLGGGTEAFF
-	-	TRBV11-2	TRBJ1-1	TGTGCCAGCAGCTACACAGCCATGAACACTGAAGCTTTCTTT	CASSYTAMNTEAFF
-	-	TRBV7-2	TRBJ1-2	TGTGCCAGCAGCTTGTCCCTGACATCCTATGGCTACACCTTC	CASSLSLTSYGYTF
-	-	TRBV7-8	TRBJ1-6	TGTGCCAGCAGCTTAAGGGTGGGGAGGTCACCCCTCCACTTT	CASSLRVGRSPLHF
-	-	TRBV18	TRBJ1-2	TGTGCCAGCTCACCGACCCGGGACTGGGGGTATGGCTACACCTTC	CASSPTRDWGYGYTF
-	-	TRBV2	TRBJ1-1	TGTGCCAGCAGTGAAGAAGGGGAGGGTGAAGCTTTCTTT	CASSEEGEGEAFF
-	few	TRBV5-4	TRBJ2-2	TGTGCCAGCAGCTTGGGGGGACATACAAACACCGGGGAGCTGTTTTTT	CASSLGGHTNTGELFF
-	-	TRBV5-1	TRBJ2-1	TGCGCCAGCAGCTTAAGAGTGGGCGGGACGCTGGGGGATTCCTACAATGAGCAGTTCTTC	CASSLRVGGTLGDSYNEQFF
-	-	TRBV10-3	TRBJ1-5	TGTGCCAGCTCCCAGGGGATGGGGAATCAGCCCCAGCATTTT	CASSQGMGNQPQHF
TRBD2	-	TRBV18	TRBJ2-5	TGTGCCAGCTCACCAACTAGCGCGGCGGTGGAGACCCAGTACTTC	CASSPTSAAVETQYF
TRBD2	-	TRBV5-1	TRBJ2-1	TGCGCCAGCAGCCCGCGGACTAGCCTCCCTCCCTACAATGAGCAGTTCTTC	CASSPRTSLPPYNEQFF
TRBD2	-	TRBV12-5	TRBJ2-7	TGTGCTAGGGTCCGAGCGGGGACTCCCTACGAGCAGTACTTC	CARVRAGTPYEQYF
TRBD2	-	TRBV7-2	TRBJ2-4	TGTGCCAGCAGTCCGTCCGGGACTAGCGGGGGGGTTTCGTACTTC	CASSPSGTSGGVSYF
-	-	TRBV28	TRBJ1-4	TGTGCCAGCAGTTCGGGGAATACTAATGAAAAACTGTTTTTT	CASSSGNTNEKLFF
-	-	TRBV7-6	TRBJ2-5	TGTGCCAGCAGCTTGGGGGCCCAAGAGACCCAGTACTTC	CASSLGAQETQYF
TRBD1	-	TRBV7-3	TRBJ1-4	TGTGCCAGCAGCTTGACAGGGGCAACTAATGAAAAACTGTTTTTT	CASSLTGATNEKLFF
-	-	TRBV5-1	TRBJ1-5	TGCGCCAGCGCGTTGAATAGCAATCAGCCCCAGCATTTT	CASALNSNQPQHF
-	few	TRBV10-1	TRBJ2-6	TGCGCCAGTTCCCAAAAGGAGAAGACCGGGGCCAACGTCCTGACTTTC	CASSQKEKTGANVLTF
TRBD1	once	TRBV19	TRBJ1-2	TGTGCCAGTAAGCCGGGACAGGGAAACTATGGCTACACCTTC	CASKPGQGNYGYTF
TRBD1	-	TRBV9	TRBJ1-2	TGTGCCAGCAGCATAACAGGGGGTGGGTATGGCTACACCTTC	CASSITGGGYGYTF
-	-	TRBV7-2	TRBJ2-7	TGTGCCAGCAGCCCCGTAGGAGGGTACGACGAGCAGTACTTC	CASSPVGGYDEQYF
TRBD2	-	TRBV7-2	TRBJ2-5	TGTGCCAGCAGCTTACATCCTAGCGGGGGAGGGGGGACCCAGTACTTC	CASSLHPSGGGGTQYF
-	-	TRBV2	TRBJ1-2	TGTGCCAGCAGCGATACAAGTAACTATGGCTACACCTTC	CASSDTSNYGYTF
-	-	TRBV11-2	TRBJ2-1	TGTGCCAGCAGCTTAGTAGGCCGACAGAAAGGGAAGGGGTATGAGCAGTTCTTC	CASSLVGRQKGKGYEQFF
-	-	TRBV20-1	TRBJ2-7	TGCAGTGCTAGTGGGCACAGTTTCTACGAGCAGTACTTC	CSASGHSFYEQYF
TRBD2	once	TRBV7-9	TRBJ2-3	TGTGCCAGCAGCTGGACTAGCGGGGGGCATTCAGATACGCAGTATTTT	CASSWTSGGHSDTQYF
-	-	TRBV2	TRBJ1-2	TGTGCCAGCAGTGCGGACAGATCATCCTATGGCTACACCTTC	CASSADRSSYGYTF
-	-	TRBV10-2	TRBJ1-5	TGCGCCAGCAGGGGAGATAGCAATCAGCCCCAGCATTTT	CASRGDSNQPQHF
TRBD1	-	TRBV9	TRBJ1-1	TGTGCCAGCAGCCCCCGACAGGGGGTGGAGAACACTGAAGCTTTCTTT	CASSPRQGVENTEAFF
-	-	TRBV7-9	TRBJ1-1	TGTGCCAGCAGCGCACCATCAGGTGGAAACACTGAAGCTTTCTTT	CASSAPSGGNTEAFF
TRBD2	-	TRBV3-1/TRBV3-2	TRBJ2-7	TGTGCCAGCAGCCAAGGGGTAGCGGGGGGCAAAAGGAACGAGCAGTACTTC	CASSQGVAGGKRNEQYF
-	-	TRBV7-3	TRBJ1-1	TGTGCCAGCAGCTTATCAGGGGACACTGAAGCTTTCTTT	CASSLSGDTEAFF
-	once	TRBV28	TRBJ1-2	TGTGCCAGCAGTTTATCGCACCGGGAACAACACCGTTTAAGGGGCTACACCTTC	CASSLSHREQHRLRGYTF